Below, 5 T cell receptor beta chains from the same sample are listed, as sequenced in a study of blood T cell repertoires in COVID-19. The data were produced by immunoSEQ multiplex PCR, yet TCRdb's version contains in-frame clones alone and is incomplete. The data contain roughly 120,000 clones, 90% of them seen just once; the ten biggest clones take up around 3.8%. What was sequenced was peripheral blood. These receptors all stem from a man between 50 and 59 years old with active COVID-19.

The chain carries TRBV18 and TRBJ1-1, with D unresolved. V was shortened by 4 bases and J by 6 bases, with 9 bases between the two germline ends. Germline loops: CDR1 KGHSH, CDR2 LQKENI. The CDR3 spans 12 residues. The DNA of the CDR3 is TGTGCCAGCTCACTCGGAGGCCCTGAAGCTTTCTTT. It encodes CASSLGGPEAFF.

This clone was counted a single time. This chain joins TRBV19 and TRBJ2-2; 7 bases map to TRBD1. This CDR3 is 15 amino acids long. J gave up 4 bases and V 1 base, and 3 bases lay outside the gene matches. Germline V lookup: CDR1 LNHDA, CDR2 SQIVND (reference sequence). The CDR3 loop is CASSIGTGITGELFF. For the CDR3, the DNA is TGTGCCAGTAGTATAGGGACAGGTATCACCGGGGAGCTGTTTTTT.

The chain uses TRBV10-3 and TRBJ2-5; possible D gene TRBD2, 7 bases. Germline V gene lookup returns CDR1 ENHRY and CDR2 SYGVKD. The CDR3 spans 16 residues. Trimming removed 5 bases at V and 1 base at J, with 17 bases between. In nucleotides, the CDR3 is TGTGCCATCAGTACTGGGGGGGGGCCACTCCAAGAGACCCAGTACTTC. It yields the protein CAISTGGGPLQETQYF.

This chain uses TRBV9 with TRBJ2-5, with D perhaps matching TRBD2 (5 bases). In germline, CDR1 is SGDLS, CDR2 YYNGEE. The length of the CDR3 is 14 residues. The V end lost 0 bases, the J end lost 5 bases, and 11 bases lay between the germline ends. CDR3 DNA sequence: TGTGCCAGCAGCGTAGCGGGGAGCACGGAGACCCAGTACTTC. Its protein is CASSVAGSTETQYF.

This chain joins TRBV15 and TRBJ2-3; D is ambiguous. This CDR3 comprises 13 residues. V was cut by 4 bases and J by 5 bases, with 10 bases left in between. The germline CDR1 and CDR2 sequences are LNHNV and YYDKDF (reference sequence). The CDR3 protein is CATSKQMEDTQYF. The DNA for the CDR3 is TGTGCCACCAGCAAACAGATGGAAGATACGCAGTATTTT.